The 29 T cell receptor beta chains reported below all come from one sample, sequenced in a study of control samples from healthy donors and cancer patients. The repertoire was sequenced with immunoSEQ multiplex PCR; TCRdb's copy has only in-frame clones and lacks some. This table has about 110,000 clones, 70% to 85% appearing once. Specimen: blood. All receptors come from a man between 18 and 35 years old in good health.

This chain uses TRBV9 with TRBJ1-2, with D uncertain. Germline V gene data show CDR1 as SGDLS and CDR2 as YYNGEE. This CDR3 has 13 residues. The V end was cut by 0 bases, the J end by 7 bases, with 10 bases between. CDR3 in amino acids: CASSVESWGGYTF. The CDR3, as DNA: TGTGCCAGCAGCGTAGAAAGTTGGGGTGGCTACACCTTC.

This chain joins TRBV11-2 and TRBJ1-2, with D uncertain. Per germline, CDR1 SGHAT and CDR2 FQNNGV. The ends were cut back, 5 bases at V and 0 bases at J, with 13 bases in the middle. The CDR3 is 15 amino acids. The CDR3 loop is CASSAGWTTNYGYTF. For the CDR3, the DNA is TGTGCCAGCAGCGCCGGTTGGACCACTAACTATGGCTACACCTTC.

The CDR3 DNA sequence: TGTGCCAGCAGCTTAGTCGACAGCTACACTGAAGCTTTCTTT. Translating gives CASSLVDSYTEAFF. This sequence joins TRBV11-2 and TRBJ1-1; perhaps TRBD1 as D (5 bases). CDR1 and CDR2 from the germline V gene are SGHAT and FQNNGV. The CDR3 length is 14 residues. The V end lost 1 base, the J end lost 3 bases, and 9 bases lay between the germline ends.

V and J are TRBV7-8 and TRBJ1-1; the D gene is possibly TRBD1 (6 bases). The germline gives CDR1 SGHVS, CDR2 FQNEAQ. The CDR3 sequence is 13 residues long. The V end lost 3 bases, the J end lost 11 bases, and 16 bases lay between the germline ends. In nucleotides, the CDR3 is TGTGCCAGCAGCTTGACAGGCTTGGAGGGGGCTTTCTTT. Translated: CASSLTGLEGAFF.

The genes are TRBV28 and TRBJ1-2; 8 bases are a match to TRBD1. V was clipped by 4 bases and J by 7 bases; unmatched bases: 5. Germline V gene data show CDR1 as MDHEN and CDR2 as SYDVKM. This CDR3 is built from 13 residues. DNA of the CDR3: TGTGCCAGCAGTTCAGGACAGGGAGGTGGCTACACCTTC. As protein: CASSSGQGGGYTF.

The chain carries TRBV24-1 and TRBJ2-3; D unresolved. V was shortened by 2 bases and J by 8 bases, with 13 bases between the two germline ends. Looked up from germline, CDR1 is KGHDR and CDR2 is SFDVKD. The CDR3 has 14 residues. The CDR3 bases are TGTGCCACCAGTGATTCAGATTGGACGGGTACGCAGTATTTT. It codes for CATSDSDWTGTQYF.

The DNA of the CDR3 is TGTGCCAGCAGTTCCACTAGCGGGGGAGCCTATTACAATGAGCAGTTCTTC. This gives the protein CASSSTSGGAYYNEQFF. The chain combines TRBV27 with TRBJ2-1, with 11 bases identical to TRBD2. This CDR3 comprises 17 residues. CDR1 and CDR2 (germline): MNHEY, SMNVEV (reference sequence). Losses at the gene ends were 4 bases for V and 4 bases for J; bases not matched to a gene: 9.

V usage is TRBV10-2 and J usage is TRBJ2-7; the D gene is possibly TRBD2 (7 bases). CDR1 is WSHSY, CDR2 SAAADI, per germline. V lost 0 bases and J 0 bases, leaving 27 bases between the germline ends. This CDR3 has 21 residues. The CDR3 nucleotides are TGCGCCAGCAGTGAGTCCCCCAGGGGACTATCCGAACCCTCAAGCTCCTACGAGCAGTACGTC. Protein: CASSESPRGLSEPSSSYEQYV.

The chain uses TRBV24-1 and TRBJ1-1, with 7 bases lining up with TRBD1. Germline assignment: CDR1 KGHDR and CDR2 SFDVKD. The CDR3 runs to 12 residues. The J segment lost 8 bases and the V segment lost 5 bases, leaving 4 bases of the junction unmatched. In DNA, the CDR3 is TGTGCCACCAGTGCACCGGGACAGGAAGCTTTCTTT. Translating gives CATSAPGQEAFF.

The chain joins TRBV5-4 to TRBJ1-6; D is ambiguous. The germline V and J ends were trimmed by 0 bases and 9 bases, with 10 bases remaining between them. CDR1 is SGHNT, CDR2 YYREEE, per germline (reference sequence). There are 14 residues in the CDR3. The CDR3 sequence: CASSLAGPGSPLHF. As DNA, the CDR3 is TGTGCCAGCAGCTTGGCCGGTCCAGGTTCACCCCTCCACTTT.

This chain uses TRBV15 with TRBJ1-4; 7 bases are shared with TRBD1. The CDR3 spans 15 residues. Trimming took 3 bases from V and 5 from J; bases not matched to a gene: 6. The germline V gene encodes CDR1 LNHNV and CDR2 YYDKDF (reference sequence). CDR3 in amino acids: CATSREDRRNEKLFF. CDR3 DNA sequence: TGTGCCACCAGCAGGGAGGACAGGAGGAATGAAAAACTGTTTTTT. The variable domain in full, with the rest retrieved from reference TRBV15 and TRBJ1-4, is DAMVIQNPRYQVTQFGKPVTLSCSQTLNHNVMYWYQQKSSQAPKLLFHYYDKDFNNEADTPDNFQSRRPNTSFCFLDIRSPGLGDTAMYLCATSREDRRNEKLFFGSGTQLSVL.

The chain recombines TRBV7-2 with TRBJ2-5; 15 bases agree with TRBD2. J gave up 5 bases and V 5 bases, and 9 bases lay outside the gene matches. The CDR3 is 17 amino acids. The germline gives CDR1 SGHTA, CDR2 FQGNSA. The CDR3 nucleotides read TGTGCCAGCAGCGGCAGGACTAGCGGGGGGGCAAGGGAGACCCAGTACTTC. Protein: CASSGRTSGGARETQYF.

The CDR3 loop is CATPMLWQYV. The CDR3 DNA reads as TGTGCCACCCCAATGTTATGGCAGTACGTC. This chain joins TRBV15 and TRBJ2-7, with unresolved D. V dropped 8 bases and J dropped 9 bases, with 11 bases sitting between them. This CDR3 contains 10 residues. Germline-derived CDR1 and CDR2 are LNHNV and YYDKDF (reference sequence).

CDR3: CAWRGDTSNYGYTF. Here the CDR3 DNA reads TGTGCCTGGAGGGGGGACACTAGTAACTATGGCTACACCTTC. This chain joins TRBV30 and TRBJ1-2, with D tentatively TRBD1 (6 bases). The ends were cut back, 3 bases at V and 1 base at J, with 12 bases in the middle. Germline CDR1 GTSNPN, CDR2 SVGIG (reference sequence). The CDR3 consists of 14 residues.

The chain carries TRBV5-1 and TRBJ1-2; D is unclear. The V gene's germline CDR1 is SGHRS and CDR2 YFSETQ. V was cut by 0 bases and J by 3 bases, with 9 bases left in between. The CDR3 runs 14 residues. The CDR3 DNA reads as TGCGCCAGCAGCTTGGTGGACGGCTACTATGGCTACACCTTC. It specifies CASSLVDGYYGYTF.

This clone appeared a single time. The CDR3 here is CAWRTGSGNQPQHF. CDR3 sequence (DNA): TGTGCCTGGAGGACAGGGTCGGGCAATCAGCCCCAGCATTTT. V gene TRBV30 combines with J gene TRBJ1-5, with TRBD1 matching 7 bases. CDR1 is GTSNPN and CDR2 is SVGIG in the germline V gene (reference sequence). The junction had 4 bases not matched to a gene; V was cut back by 3 bases and J by 2 bases. This CDR3 contains 14 residues.

This clone was seen a few times. The chain is built from TRBV19 and TRBJ1-4; D call uncertain. The CDR3 runs 15 residues. Germline assignment: CDR1 LNHDA and CDR2 SQIVND (reference sequence). Trimming stripped 2 bases from V and 0 bases from J, with 7 bases between. The CDR3 loop is CASSILAPTNEKLFF. CDR3 coding DNA: TGTGCCAGTAGTATATTGGCACCAACTAATGAAAAACTGTTTTTT.

This clone was seen only a few times. The chain couples TRBV5-1 to TRBJ2-1; weak D call: TRBD1 (5 bases). The CDR3 sequence is 15 residues long. Trimming took off 2 bases at V and 4 bases at J, with 13 bases between the two ends. Germline assignment: CDR1 SGHRS and CDR2 YFSETQ. CDR3 protein: CASSFQGGRYNEQFF. The CDR3 nucleotides are TGCGCCAGCAGCTTTCAGGGCGGCCGATACAATGAGCAGTTCTTC.

CDR3 nucleotide sequence: TGTGCCTGGAGTGTTGGGACAGGGGCTAGGAACACTGAAGCTTTCTTT. Protein product: CAWSVGTGARNTEAFF. The chain is built from TRBV30 and TRBJ1-1; 10 positions agree with TRBD1. Trimming cost V 0 bases and J 1 base; bases outside gene matches: 5. Germline values: CDR1 GTSNPN, CDR2 SVGIG (reference sequence). The length of the CDR3 is 16 residues.

V gene TRBV6-5 combines with J gene TRBJ1-1; 7 bases are a match to TRBD1. V lost 6 bases and J lost 1; bases outside the gene matches: 5. The CDR3 runs 14 residues. In germline, CDR1 is MNHEY, CDR2 SVGAGI. CDR3 region: CASSFQGGNTEAFF. DNA of the CDR3: TGTGCCAGCAGCTTCCAGGGGGGGAACACTGAAGCTTTCTTT.

The chain uses TRBV13 and TRBJ2-3, with D hard to call. Trimming pared 5 bases from V and 4 bases from J, leaving 7 bases between. The CDR3 is 12 residues long. CDR1 is PRHDT, CDR2 FYEKMQ, per germline (reference sequence). The DNA of the CDR3 is TGTGCCAGCAGCCTTCGAGCAGATACGCAGTATTTT. Translated: CASSLRADTQYF. The whole variable domain, filled in from reference TRBV13 and TRBJ2-3, reads AAGVIQSPRHLIKEKRETATLKCYPIPRHDTVYWYQQGPGQDPQFLISFYEKMQSDKGSIPDRFSAQQFSDYHSELNMSSLELGDSALYFCASSLRADTQYFGPGTRLTVL.

The chain recombines TRBV27 with TRBJ1-4; D remains ambiguous. The length of the CDR3 is 16 residues. Germline V gene lookup returns CDR1 MNHEY and CDR2 SMNVEV (reference sequence). V shed 2 bases and J shed 0 bases, with 10 bases lying between them. CDR3 amino acids: CASSLGPHATNEKLFF. In DNA form, the CDR3 reads TGTGCCAGCAGTTTAGGACCCCACGCAACTAATGAAAAACTGTTTTTT.

The chain carries TRBV12-3 or TRBV12-4 and TRBJ1-6; D call uncertain. The CDR3 runs to 12 residues. V was trimmed by 5 bases and J by 14 bases, leaving 13 bases between them. CDR3 in DNA: TGTGCCAGCAGTCAACAGACCGGGGCCCTCCACTTT. It is translated as CASSQQTGALHF.

This chain joins TRBV11-2 and TRBJ1-2, with a weak D call TRBD1 (6 bases). Germline V gene lookup returns CDR1 SGHAT and CDR2 FQNNGV. The CDR3 is 18 amino acids. Deletions cut 5 bases from V and 0 bases from J, with 22 bases between. Written as DNA, the CDR3 is TGTGCCAGCAGCCGAAAGAAGACAGGAACTCCTTCTAACTATGGCTACACCTTC. Its protein product is CASSRKKTGTPSNYGYTF.

This chain connects TRBV5-5 to TRBJ2-5; D gene ambiguous. This CDR3 contains 17 residues. Germline CDR1 and CDR2: SGHKS and YYEKEE (reference sequence). V was clipped by 1 base and J by 4 bases, with 20 bases between them. Written as DNA, the CDR3 is TGTGCCAGCAGCTTGTTGAGCCAGCTCACTGGCGGAGAGACCCAGTACTTC. Amino acid sequence: CASSLLSQLTGGETQYF.

V is TRBV4-3 and J is TRBJ2-1; D perhaps matches TRBD1 (5 bases). CDR1 is LGHNA and CDR2 is YSLEER in the germline V gene. Trimming left V 6 bases short and J 3 bases short, with 21 bases between. This CDR3 is built from 17 residues. CDR3 sequence reads: CASSLFYSGSGYNEQFF. Here the CDR3 DNA reads TGCGCCAGCAGTCTCTTTTACTCAGGGTCTGGCTACAATGAGCAGTTCTTC.

This chain uses TRBV19 with TRBJ2-4, with no clear D. The V gene's germline CDR1 is LNHDA and CDR2 SQIVND (reference sequence). Deletions cut 0 bases from V and 0 bases from J, with 6 bases between. CDR3 size: 15 residues. Here the CDR3 reads CASSIDPLAKNIQYF. In DNA, the CDR3 is TGTGCCAGTAGTATAGATCCGCTAGCCAAAAACATTCAGTACTTC.

This clone has just a few counts. V and J are TRBV11-2 and TRBJ2-1, with a tentative D call TRBD1 (6 bases). V was pared by 1 base and J by 13 bases, with 11 bases between. Per the germline V gene, CDR1 is SGHAT and CDR2 is FQNNGV. The CDR3 has 12 residues. CDR3 sequence: CASSLGGHYQFF. Written as DNA, the CDR3 is TGTGCCAGCAGCTTAGGGGGGCACTATCAGTTCTTC.

In this sample, this clone turned up many times. The rearrangement joins TRBV4-2 to TRBJ2-7; D possibly corresponds to TRBD2 (6 bases). Germline V lookup: CDR1 LGHNA, CDR2 YNFKEQ. With 4 bases removed from V and 6 bases from J, the gap between germline ends came to 13 bases. CDR3 length: 13 residues. CDR3 nucleotide sequence: TGTGCCAGCAGCCCTGGGGTGGGGGGCGAGCAGTACTTC. This translates into CASSPGVGGEQYF.